These 20 T cell receptor beta chains were all obtained from the same sample, sequenced in a study of T cells in tuberculosis. Indicated time point: new active TB diagnosis, blood taken before or within 7 days of starting treatment. Data came from immunoSEQ multiplex PCR; TCRdb stores just in-frame clones and leaves some out. Of around 30,000 clones in the sample, about 90% are singletons; the top ten hold 5.5% to 8%. The specimen was PBMCs, collected at tuberculosis diagnosis. The origin of the receptors is an adult with tuberculosis.

This chain joins TRBV7-9 and TRBJ1-2; a weak D match, TRBD1 (6 bases). The CDR3 runs to 12 residues. Germline CDR1 is SEHNR and CDR2 is FQNEAQ (reference sequence). With 1 base removed from V and 8 bases from J, the gap between germline ends came to 8 bases. DNA of the CDR3: TGTGCCAGCAGCTTAGATCAGGGGGGCTACACCTTC. Protein sequence: CASSLDQGGYTF.

The chain has TRBV30 and TRBJ1-5; D is unresolved. The CDR3 totals 15 residues. Germline V gene data show CDR1 as GTSNPN and CDR2 as SVGIG (reference sequence). With 0 bases removed from V and 0 bases from J, the gap between germline ends came to 9 bases. The CDR3 region is CAWSVQQNSNQPQHF. For the CDR3, the DNA is TGTGCCTGGAGTGTACAGCAGAATAGCAATCAGCCCCAGCATTTT.

The sample holds a few counts of this clone. The chain joins TRBV2 to TRBJ2-7, with no clear D. This CDR3 has 13 amino acids. Germline CDR1 reads SNHLY; CDR2 reads FYNNEI. Trimming took off 3 bases at V and 2 bases at J, with 8 bases between the two ends. The CDR3 coding sequence is TGTGCCAGCAGTGATCACAGAACCTACGAGCAGTACTTC. Amino acids: CASSDHRTYEQYF. Based on the CDR3 plus reference TRBV2 and TRBJ2-7, the full variable domain is EPEVTQTPSHQVTQMGQEVILRCVPISNHLYFYWYRQILGQKVEFLVSFYNNEISEKSEIFDDQFSVERPDGSNFTLKIRSTKLEDSAMYFCASSDHRTYEQYFGPGTRLTVT.

This clone was counted a single time. The chain combines TRBV2 with TRBJ2-6, with 11 bases fitting TRBD2. The germline CDR1 and CDR2 sequences are SNHLY and FYNNEI. The ends lost 7 bases at V and 4 bases at J; junction bases unmatched: 6. The CDR3 sequence is 16 residues long. In DNA form, the CDR3 reads TGTGCCAGCAATCCTAGCGGGGGGACCGGGGCCAACGTCCTGACTTTC. It codes for CASNPSGGTGANVLTF.

The V call is TRBV27, the J call TRBJ2-3, with TRBD2 matching 13 bases. The germline V gene encodes CDR1 MNHEY and CDR2 SMNVEV (reference sequence). With V trimmed by 2 bases and J by 1 base, 3 bases remained unmatched. The length of the CDR3 is 17 residues. In DNA form, the CDR3 reads TGTGCCAGCAGTTTAAGACTAGCGGGGGGTGGCACAGATACGCAGTATTTT. Encoded protein: CASSLRLAGGGTDTQYF.

This clone was picked up one time. V usage is TRBV10-2 and J usage is TRBJ1-5; weak D call: TRBD1 (5 bases). Germline-derived CDR1 and CDR2 are WSHSY and SAAADI. The germline V and J ends were trimmed by 1 base and 4 bases, with 11 bases remaining between them. This CDR3 is 15 amino acids long. CDR3 sequence reads: CASSEYLSGNQPQHF. CDR3 coding DNA: TGCGCCAGCAGTGAGTATCTCTCAGGGAATCAGCCCCAGCATTTT.

The count of this clone is one. The rearrangement joins TRBV2 to TRBJ2-7; D unclear. The germline V gene has CDR1 SNHLY and CDR2 FYNNEI. The CDR3 is made up of 12 amino acids. Trimming took 5 bases from V and 4 from J, leaving 9 bases between them. The CDR3 coding sequence is TGTGCCAGCAGTACGCCTAGTTACGAGCAGTACTTC. Amino acids: CASSTPSYEQYF. Full variable domain (missing parts from reference TRBV2 and TRBJ2-7): EPEVTQTPSHQVTQMGQEVILRCVPISNHLYFYWYRQILGQKVEFLVSFYNNEISEKSEIFDDQFSVERPDGSNFTLKIRSTKLEDSAMYFCASSTPSYEQYFGPGTRLTVT.

This clone has only one observation. The rearrangement joins TRBV18 to TRBJ1-1; no definite D call. There are 14 residues in the CDR3. Looked up from germline, CDR1 is KGHSH and CDR2 is LQKENI. Trimming took 5 bases from V and 5 from J, leaving 15 bases between them. CDR3: CASSALGSETEAFF. CDR3 bases: TGTGCCAGCTCAGCACTCGGGTCGGAGACTGAAGCTTTCTTT.

The chain is built from TRBV6-6 and TRBJ2-1; perhaps TRBD1 as D (5 bases). Looked up from germline, CDR1 is MNHNY and CDR2 is SVGAGI (reference sequence). V gave up 0 bases and J gave up 15 bases, with 12 bases separating them. CDR3 length equals 12 residues. The CDR3 DNA follows: TGTGCCAGCAGTTACTCGGGCAGGGATCCGTTCTTC. Amino acids: CASSYSGRDPFF.

The chain has TRBV7-8 and TRBJ1-5, with D hard to call. Per germline, CDR1 SGHVS and CDR2 FQNEAQ. V was pared by 4 bases and J by 4 bases, with 14 bases between. The CDR3 length is 15 residues. CDR3: CASSSATLRNQPQHF. The DNA of the CDR3 is TGTGCCAGCAGCTCCGCAACCTTGAGGAATCAGCCCCAGCATTTT.

The gene calls are TRBV5-6 and TRBJ1-4, with 9 bases lining up with TRBD1. Germline CDR1 and CDR2: SGHDT and YYEEEE. The CDR3 loop spans 14 amino acids. Germline trimming cut 4 bases from V and 6 bases from J; bases unmatched to any gene: 4. For the CDR3, the DNA is TGTGCCAGCAGCCCGGACAGGGGTGATGAAAAACTGTTTTTT. This gives the protein CASSPDRGDEKLFF.

The rearrangement joins TRBV9 to TRBJ2-7, with D hard to call. Germline V gene lookup returns CDR1 SGDLS and CDR2 YYNGEE. V was clipped by 3 bases and J by 5 bases, with 18 bases between them. The CDR3 contains 15 residues. This CDR3 is CASSAAGSRTNEQYF. CDR3 DNA: TGTGCCAGCAGCGCCGCCGGGTCCCGTACGAACGAGCAGTACTTC.

The chain uses TRBV7-6 and TRBJ1-1, with TRBD1 matching 10 bases. This CDR3 comprises 18 residues. After removal of 5 bases from V and 3 bases from J, the junction contained 15 bases not matched to a gene. The germline V gene encodes CDR1 SGHVS and CDR2 FNYEAQ. DNA of the CDR3: TGTGCCAGCAGCCTATTTCCCGGGACAGGGGTGGGGGACACTGAAGCTTTCTTT. This gives the protein CASSLFPGTGVGDTEAFF.

V gene TRBV27 combines with J gene TRBJ1-5; weak D call: TRBD1 (5 bases). Germline values: CDR1 MNHEY, CDR2 SMNVEV (reference sequence). Trimming stripped 5 bases from V and 0 bases from J, with 14 bases between. The CDR3 extends over 16 amino acids. The CDR3 loop is CASSPRGAGSNQPQHF. The CDR3 DNA reads TGTGCCAGCAGTCCCCGCGGGGCGGGTAGCAATCAGCCCCAGCATTTT.

CDR3 nucleotides: TGTGCCACCAGCAGAGATAGAACAGGGAATGTTCTTGAGCAGTTCTTC. Translation: CATSRDRTGNVLEQFF. The chain joins TRBV15 to TRBJ2-1; D is possibly TRBD1 (6 bases). V dropped 0 bases and J dropped 9 bases, with 18 bases sitting between them. In germline, CDR1 is LNHNV, CDR2 YYDKDF (reference sequence). The CDR3 spans 16 residues.

CDR3: CASSPFELAGTTDTQYF. The CDR3 DNA reads as TGCGCCAGCAGCCCATTCGAACTAGCGGGGACCACAGATACGCAGTATTTT. The chain couples TRBV4-3 to TRBJ2-3; TRBD2 aligns across 10 bases. V trimming: 4 bases; J trimming: 2 bases; junction bases outside the gene matches: 9. The CDR3 is 17 residues long. CDR1 is LGHNA, CDR2 YSLEER, per germline.

The rearrangement uses TRBV2 and TRBJ1-5, with D possibly matching TRBD1 (5 bases). The ends were cut back, 9 bases at V and 3 bases at J, with 18 bases in the middle. Germline V gene data show CDR1 as SNHLY and CDR2 as FYNNEI. The CDR3 spans 15 residues. The CDR3 coding sequence is TGTGCCAGTCACCCCCAGGGTGGCACCAATCAGCCCCAGCATTTT. It is translated as CASHPQGGTNQPQHF. Based on the CDR3 plus reference TRBV2 and TRBJ1-5, the full variable domain is EPEVTQTPSHQVTQMGQEVILRCVPISNHLYFYWYRQILGQKVEFLVSFYNNEISEKSEIFDDQFSVERPDGSNFTLKIRSTKLEDSAMYFCASHPQGGTNQPQHFGDGTRLSIL.

By proportion, this clone is medium-sized. This sequence joins TRBV10-1 and TRBJ2-7, with a tentative D call TRBD1 (6 bases). CDR1 is WNHNN, CDR2 SYGVQD, per germline (reference sequence). CDR3 size: 15 residues. V lost 4 bases and J 2 bases, leaving 15 bases between the germline ends. The DNA for the CDR3 is TGCGCCAGCAGTGTGGGGGCCCGAGGGACCTACGAGCAGTACTTC. It codes for CASSVGARGTYEQYF.

The chain links TRBV4-1 to TRBJ2-1; D is undetermined. The CDR3 sequence is 15 residues long. CDR1 and CDR2 from the germline V gene are MGHRA and YSYEKL. V shed 3 bases and J shed 3 bases, with 12 bases lying between them. The CDR3 loop reads CASSQFWPDYNEQFF. The CDR3 DNA reads as TGCGCCAGCAGCCAGTTCTGGCCCGACTACAATGAGCAGTTCTTC.

The V gene is TRBV4-2, the J gene TRBJ2-1; 8 bases are shared with TRBD2. CDR3 length equals 15 residues. V dropped 2 bases and J dropped 3; count of bases not matched to a gene: 3. The germline gives CDR1 LGHNA, CDR2 YNFKEQ. The CDR3 protein is CASSQSSGSYNEQFF. Written as DNA, the CDR3 is TGTGCCAGCAGCCAATCCAGCGGGAGCTACAATGAGCAGTTCTTC.